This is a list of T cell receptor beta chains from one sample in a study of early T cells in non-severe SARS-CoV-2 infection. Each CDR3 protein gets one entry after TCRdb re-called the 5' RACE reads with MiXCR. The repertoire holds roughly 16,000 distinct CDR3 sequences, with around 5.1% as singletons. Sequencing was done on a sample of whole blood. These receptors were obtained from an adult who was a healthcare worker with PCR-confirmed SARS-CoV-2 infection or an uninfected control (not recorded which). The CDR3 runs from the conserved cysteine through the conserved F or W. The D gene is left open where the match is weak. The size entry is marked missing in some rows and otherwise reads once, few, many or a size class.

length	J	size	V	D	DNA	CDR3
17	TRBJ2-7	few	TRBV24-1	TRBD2	TGTGCCACCAGTGATTCCCCCGCCGGGGGGGCGGGTTACGAGCAGTACTTC	CATSDSPAGGAGYEQYF
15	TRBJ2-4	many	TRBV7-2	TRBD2	TGTGCCAGCAGCTTAGAAAGCGGGGCGAAAAACATTCAGTACTTC	CASSLESGAKNIQYF
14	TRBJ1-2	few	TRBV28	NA	TGTGCCAGCAGTTTATGGGGTCCCGGCGCCCCCTACACCTTC	CASSLWGPGAPYTF
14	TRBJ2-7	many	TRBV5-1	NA	TGCGCCAGCAGTCCCCACAGTCCCCCCAACGAGCAGTACTTC	CASSPHSPPNEQYF
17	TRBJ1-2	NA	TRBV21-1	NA	TGTGCCAGCAGCAAAGCCCTTGGGGACAGGGTGAACTATGGCTACACCTTC	CASSKALGDRVNYGYTF
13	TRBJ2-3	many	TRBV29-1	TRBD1	TGCAGCGGAACAGGGGGCAGGGGAGATACGCAGTATTTT	CSGTGGRGDTQYF
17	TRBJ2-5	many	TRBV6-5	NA	TGTGCCAGCAGTTACTCGACGGTAGGGGGCGAGGAGGGGACCCAGTACTTC	CASSYSTVGGEEGTQYF
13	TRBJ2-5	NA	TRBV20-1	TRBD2	TGCAGTGCTAGGACTAGCGACCAAGAGACCCAGTACTTC	CSARTSDQETQYF
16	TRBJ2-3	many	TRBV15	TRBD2	TGTGCCACCAGCCCCGATCGTAGCGGGAGGGCAGATACGCAGTATTTT	CATSPDRSGRADTQYF
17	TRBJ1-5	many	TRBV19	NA	TGTGCCAGCAATCCCGATGCTTCCTGGCGGGGCAATCAGCCCCAGCATTTT	CASNPDASWRGNQPQHF
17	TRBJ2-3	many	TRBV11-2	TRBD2	TGTGCCAGCAGCTTAGGCGCTAGCGGGAGGGCCACAGATACGCAGTATTTT	CASSLGASGRATDTQYF
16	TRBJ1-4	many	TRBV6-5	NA	TGTGCCAGCAGTTATGGGTCCATAGGGGCAGGTGAAAAACTGTTTTTT	CASSYGSIGAGEKLFF
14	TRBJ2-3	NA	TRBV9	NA	TGTGCCAGCAGCGTAGCACTTCGCACAGATACGCAGTATTTT	CASSVALRTDTQYF
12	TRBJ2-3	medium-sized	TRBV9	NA	TGTGCCAGCAGCGCCAGTACAGATACGCAGTATTTT	CASSASTDTQYF
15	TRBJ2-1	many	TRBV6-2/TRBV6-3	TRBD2	TGTGCCAGCGAGAGAACTAGCGGGAGGGCCAATGAGCAGTTCTTC	CASERTSGRANEQFF
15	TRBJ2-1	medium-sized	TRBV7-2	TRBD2	TGTGCCAGCAGACCTCCCACTAGCGGGAGGAATGAGCAGTTCTTC	CASRPPTSGRNEQFF
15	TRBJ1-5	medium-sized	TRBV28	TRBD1	TGTGCCAGCACAACTCTAGGACAGGGGGATCAGCCCCAGCATTTT	CASTTLGQGDQPQHF
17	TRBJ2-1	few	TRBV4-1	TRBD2	TGCGCCAGCAGCCTTCGACTAGCGGGAGATCTTTACAATGAGCAGTTCTTC	CASSLRLAGDLYNEQFF
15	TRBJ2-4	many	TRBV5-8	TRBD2	TGTGCCAGCAGCCCGGAACTAGCGGGTCCTAACATTCAGTACTTC	CASSPELAGPNIQYF
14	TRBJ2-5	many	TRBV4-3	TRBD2	TGCGCCAGCAGCCAAGACGCGGGAGGGGAGACCCAGTACTTC	CASSQDAGGETQYF
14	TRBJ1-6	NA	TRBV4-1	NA	TGCGCCTCTCGGGGAGGGGCCGATAATTCACCCCTCCACTTT	CASRGGADNSPLHF
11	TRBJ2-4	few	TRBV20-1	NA	TGCAGTGCTTCAACCTTAAACATTCAGTACTTC	CSASTLNIQYF
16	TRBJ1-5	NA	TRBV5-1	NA	TGCGCCAGCAGCTTGGATCCAGCAGAATACAATCAGCCCCAGCATTTT	CASSLDPAEYNQPQHF
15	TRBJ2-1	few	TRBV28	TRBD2	TGTGCCAGCAGGGGAGCGGGAGGAAATATCGATGAGCAGTTCTTC	CASRGAGGNIDEQFF
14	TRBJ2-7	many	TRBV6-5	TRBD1	TGTGCCAGCGGCCGGGGACAGGGACCTTACGAGCAGTACTTC	CASGRGQGPYEQYF
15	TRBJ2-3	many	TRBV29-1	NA	TGCAGCGTTGAAGGACATAGCGGACCCACAGATACGCAGTATTTT	CSVEGHSGPTDTQYF
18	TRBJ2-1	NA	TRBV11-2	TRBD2	TGTGCCAGCAGCCAAATCTGGGCTAGCGGGAGTACGACACTTGAGCAGTTCTTC	CASSQIWASGSTTLEQFF
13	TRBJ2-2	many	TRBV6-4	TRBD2	TGTGCCAGCAGTGGGACTAGCACCGGGGAGCTGTTTTTT	CASSGTSTGELFF
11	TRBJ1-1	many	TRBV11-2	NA	TGTGCCAGCACCGGAAGAGGTGAAGCTTTCTTT	CASTGRGEAFF
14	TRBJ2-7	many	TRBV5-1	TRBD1	TGCGCCAGCAGCGTAGACAGGGTTTACTACGAGCAGTACTTC	CASSVDRVYYEQYF
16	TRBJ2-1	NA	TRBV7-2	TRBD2	TGTGCCAGCAGCTTAACTAGCGGGAGTTCCGGCAATGAGCAGTTCTTC	CASSLTSGSSGNEQFF
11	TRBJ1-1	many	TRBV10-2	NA	TGCGCCAGCACGGGGAGCACTGAAGCTTTCTTT	CASTGSTEAFF
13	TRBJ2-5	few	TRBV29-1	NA	TGCAGCGTAAAGGGACCTCATCAAGAGACCCAGTACTTC	CSVKGPHQETQYF
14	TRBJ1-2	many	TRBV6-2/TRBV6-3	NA	TGTGCCAGCAGTTTGTGGGCCTTCGGTAGAGGCTACACCTTC	CASSLWAFGRGYTF
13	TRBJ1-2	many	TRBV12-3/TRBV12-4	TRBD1	TGTGCCAGCAGTGGGACAGGCCGCTACGGCTACACCTTC	CASSGTGRYGYTF
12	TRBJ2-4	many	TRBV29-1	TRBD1	TGCAGCGGGGGACAGGGGCCAAACATTCAGTACTTC	CSGGQGPNIQYF
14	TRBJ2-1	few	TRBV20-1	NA	TGCAGTGCTAGATCGCCGCAGACCTACAATGAGCAGTTCTTC	CSARSPQTYNEQFF
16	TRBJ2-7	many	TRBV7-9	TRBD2	TGTGCCAGCAGCCCCCGACTAGCGGGAGGGCCAAGGGAGCAGTACTTC	CASSPRLAGGPREQYF
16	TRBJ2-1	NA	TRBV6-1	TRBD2	TGTGCCAGCAGACCCCTAGCGGCGGTTCCCTACAATGAGCAGTTCTTC	CASRPLAAVPYNEQFF
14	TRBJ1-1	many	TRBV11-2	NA	TGTGCCAGCAGCTTAGAGCGTGGGTCCGCTGAAGCTTTCTTT	CASSLERGSAEAFF
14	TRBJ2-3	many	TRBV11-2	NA	TGTGCCAGCAGCCGAGGAGGGCCCGCAGATACGCAGTATTTT	CASSRGGPADTQYF
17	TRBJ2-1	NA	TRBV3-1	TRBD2	TGTGCCAGCAGCCAAGTGTTGGTGGGGACTACACACAATGAGCAGTTCTTC	CASSQVLVGTTHNEQFF
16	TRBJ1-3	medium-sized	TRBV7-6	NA	TGTGCCAGCAGCTCCCCTGGGCTAGACTCTGGAAACACCATATATTTT	CASSSPGLDSGNTIYF
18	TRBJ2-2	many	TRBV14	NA	TGTGCCAGCAGCCAAGATAAAAGGGGCACTATGAACACCGGGGAGCTGTTTTTT	CASSQDKRGTMNTGELFF
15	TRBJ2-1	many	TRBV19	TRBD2	TGTGCCAGTAAAACCGCGGGGGGGAGGAACAATGAGCAGTTCTTC	CASKTAGGRNNEQFF
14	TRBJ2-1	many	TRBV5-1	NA	TGCGCCAGCAGCTTACGCGAAGGCCTTTATGAGCAGTTCTTC	CASSLREGLYEQFF
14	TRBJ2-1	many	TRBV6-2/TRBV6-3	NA	TGTGCCAGCAGTTACGCCCCTGGAGGGGGTGAGCAGTTCTTC	CASSYAPGGGEQFF
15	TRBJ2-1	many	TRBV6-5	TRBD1	TGTGCCAGCAGTCCGACAGGGGGCGCTTACAATGAGCAGTTCTTC	CASSPTGGAYNEQFF
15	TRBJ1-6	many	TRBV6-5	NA	TGTGCCAGCAGTTACAGTCGATCCTATAATTCACCCCTCCACTTT	CASSYSRSYNSPLHF
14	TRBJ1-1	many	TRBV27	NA	TGTGCCAGCAGTTATGCTACGGGAAACACTGAAGCTTTCTTT	CASSYATGNTEAFF
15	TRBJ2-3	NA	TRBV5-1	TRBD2	TGCGCCAGCAGCTGGGGACTAGCGGGCACAGATACGCAGTATTTT	CASSWGLAGTDTQYF
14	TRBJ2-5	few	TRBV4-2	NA	TGTGCCAGCAGCCAAGATTGGCGGTCGGAGACCCAGTACTTC	CASSQDWRSETQYF
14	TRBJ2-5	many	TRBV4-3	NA	TGCGCCAGCAGCCAAGACAGGAGCCAAGAGACCCAGTACTTC	CASSQDRSQETQYF
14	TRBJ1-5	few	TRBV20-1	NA	TGCAGTGCTAGAGATTTTAATAGCAATCAGCCCCAGCATTTT	CSARDFNSNQPQHF
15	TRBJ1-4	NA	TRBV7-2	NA	TGTGCCAGCAGCTTAGGGCGCGGGAATAATGAAAAACTGTTTTTT	CASSLGRGNNEKLFF